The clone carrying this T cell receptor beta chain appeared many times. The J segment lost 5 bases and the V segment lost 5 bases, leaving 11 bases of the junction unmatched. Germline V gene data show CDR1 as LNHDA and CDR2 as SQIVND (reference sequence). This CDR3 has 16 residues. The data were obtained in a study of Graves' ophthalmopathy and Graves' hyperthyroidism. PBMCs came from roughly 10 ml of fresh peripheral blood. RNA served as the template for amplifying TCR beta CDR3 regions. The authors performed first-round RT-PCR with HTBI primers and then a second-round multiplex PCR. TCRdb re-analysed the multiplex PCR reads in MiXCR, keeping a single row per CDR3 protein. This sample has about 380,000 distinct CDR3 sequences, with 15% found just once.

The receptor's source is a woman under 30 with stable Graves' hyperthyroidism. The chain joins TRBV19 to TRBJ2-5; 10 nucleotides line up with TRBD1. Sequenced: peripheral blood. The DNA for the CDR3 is TGTGCCAGTAGTTTATTGGGACAGGGGAAGTCGGAGACCCAGTACTTC. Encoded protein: CASSLLGQGKSETQYF.